This TCR beta chain is drawn from a study of T cell responses to AZD1222 COVID-19 vaccine. With respect to this clone: As yet, its antigen is unknown.

Study-wide results and caveats: Along spike, vaccine-associated CD4 TCRs were found throughout, with dominance at 160-218 and 743-854. Receipt of two AZD1222 doses was followed by a rise in Spike-specific TCR breadth and depth. Repertoire sampling was restricted to post-peak T cell response timepoints.

Profiling relied on immunoSEQ multiplex PCR, and the TCRdb table lists in-frame clones only, not all of them. The sample lists some 70,000 clones, about four fifths seen once, with around 15% in the top ten. The specimen was peripheral blood, collected 28 days after the second AZD1222 dose. The receptor comes from an adult who received the AZD1222 COVID-19 vaccine.

The CDR3 DNA sequence: TGTGCCAGCAGTTACTCACTAGCGGGGGCCAGCTCCTACGAGCAGTACTTC. This gives the protein CASSYSLAGASSYEQYF. The rearrangement links TRBV6-2 or TRBV6-3 to TRBJ2-7; 11 positions match TRBD2. Germline-derived CDR1 and CDR2 are MNHEY and SVGEGT. There are 17 residues in the CDR3. After removal of 0 bases from V and 0 bases from J, the junction contained 4 bases not matched to a gene.